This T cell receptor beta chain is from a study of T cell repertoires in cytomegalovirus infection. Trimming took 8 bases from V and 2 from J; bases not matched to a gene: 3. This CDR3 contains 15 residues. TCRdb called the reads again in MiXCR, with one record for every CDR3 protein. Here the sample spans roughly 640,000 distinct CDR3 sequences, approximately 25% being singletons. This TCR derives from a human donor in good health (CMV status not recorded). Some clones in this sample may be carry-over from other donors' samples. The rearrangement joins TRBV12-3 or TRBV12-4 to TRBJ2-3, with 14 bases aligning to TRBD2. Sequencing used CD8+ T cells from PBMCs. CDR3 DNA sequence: TGTGCCAGCGGACTAGCGGGGGGTTTCACAGATACGCAGTATTTT. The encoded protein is CASGLAGGFTDTQYF.